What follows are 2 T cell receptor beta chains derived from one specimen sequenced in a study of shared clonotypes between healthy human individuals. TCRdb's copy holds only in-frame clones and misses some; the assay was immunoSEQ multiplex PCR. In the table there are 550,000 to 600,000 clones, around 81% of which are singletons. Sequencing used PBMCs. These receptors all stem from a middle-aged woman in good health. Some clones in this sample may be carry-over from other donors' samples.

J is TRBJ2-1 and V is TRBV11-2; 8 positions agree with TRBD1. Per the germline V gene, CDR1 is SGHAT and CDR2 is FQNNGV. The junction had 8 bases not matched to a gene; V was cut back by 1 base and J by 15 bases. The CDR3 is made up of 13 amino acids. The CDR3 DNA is TGTGCCAGCAGCTTAGGCCCGGACAGGGACCCGTTCTTC. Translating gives CASSLGPDRDPFF.

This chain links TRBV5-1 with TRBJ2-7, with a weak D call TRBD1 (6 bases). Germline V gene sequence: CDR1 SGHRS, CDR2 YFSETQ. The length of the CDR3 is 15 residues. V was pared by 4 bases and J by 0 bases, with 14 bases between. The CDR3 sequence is CASSSVRGDSYEQYF. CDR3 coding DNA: TGCGCCAGCAGCAGTGTCAGGGGCGACTCCTACGAGCAGTACTTC.